What follows are 32 T cell receptor beta chains derived from one specimen sequenced in a study of OX40 agonist ivuxolimab in advanced cancers. The method was immunoSEQ multiplex PCR; TCRdb's version includes in-frame clones alone and lacks a portion of them. The table records 100,000 to 130,000 clones, 75% to 95% of them present only once. The sequenced sample was CD4+ or CD8+ T cells sorted from blood, obtained in a trial of the OX40 agonist ivuxolimab. These receptors were taken from an adult with an advanced solid tumor such as melanoma, head and neck, liver or kidney cancer.

The V and J genes are TRBV5-6 and TRBJ1-4, with TRBD1 identical over 7 bases. Per the germline V gene, CDR1 is SGHDT and CDR2 is YYEEEE. The trim removed 1 base at V and 6 bases at J, leaving 9 bases unmatched. The CDR3 runs 16 residues. The CDR3: CASSLPWAGGDEKLFF. The CDR3 bases are TGTGCCAGCAGCTTGCCTTGGGCAGGGGGAGATGAAAAACTGTTTTTT. The variable domain in full, with the rest retrieved from reference TRBV5-6 and TRBJ1-4, is DAGVTQSPTHLIKTRGQQVTLRCSPKSGHDTVSWYQQALGQGPQFIFQYYEEEERQRGNFPDRFSGHQFPNYSSELNVNALLLGDSALYLCASSLPWAGGDEKLFFGSGTQLSVL.

The chain recombines TRBV11-3 with TRBJ1-1; D ambiguous. The CDR3 covers 13 residues. The V gene lost 4 bases and the J gene lost 4 bases, with 10 bases spanning the gap. Germline V gene lookup returns CDR1 SGHNT and CDR2 YENEEA. Here the CDR3 DNA reads TGTGCCAGCAGCTCACCCCGGGGCACTGAAGCTTTCTTT. This codes for CASSSPRGTEAFF.

CDR3 sequence: CASSDSGEPQHF. The CDR3 DNA sequence: TGTGCCAGCAGCGATTCGGGGGAGCCCCAGCATTTT. The chain combines TRBV7-2 with TRBJ1-5; TRBD1 might be the D (5 bases). In germline, CDR1 is SGHTA, CDR2 FQGNSA. V dropped 5 bases and J dropped 8 bases, with 10 bases sitting between them. The CDR3 runs to 12 residues.

J is TRBJ2-3 and V is TRBV5-6; D possibly corresponds to TRBD1 (5 bases). Germline CDR1 SGHDT, CDR2 YYEEEE. V lost 1 base to trimming and J lost 4 bases, with 7 bases between them. This CDR3 contains 13 residues. Here the CDR3 DNA reads TGTGCCAGCAGCTTGAGGGGTCCAGATACGCAGTATTTT. This encodes CASSLRGPDTQYF. The complete variable domain, with remaining parts taken from reference TRBV5-6 and TRBJ2-3, reads DAGVTQSPTHLIKTRGQQVTLRCSPKSGHDTVSWYQQALGQGPQFIFQYYEEEERQRGNFPDRFSGHQFPNYSSELNVNALLLGDSALYLCASSLRGPDTQYFGPGTRLTVL.

The chain uses TRBV28 and TRBJ1-1; 8 bases align to TRBD1. The CDR3 consists of 16 residues. Losses at the gene ends were 2 bases for V and 1 base for J; bases not matched to a gene: 6. Germline lookup yields CDR1 MDHEN and CDR2 SYDVKM. CDR3 loop: CASSLVGQGKNTEAFF. In DNA, the CDR3 is TGTGCCAGCAGTTTAGTCGGACAGGGAAAGAACACTGAAGCTTTCTTT.

The chain carries TRBV10-3 and TRBJ2-3; 7 nucleotides match TRBD2. The ends lost 0 bases at V and 1 base at J; junction bases unmatched: 25. The CDR3 spans 23 residues. Germline V gives CDR1 ENHRY, CDR2 SYGVKD. CDR3 region: CAISESTGLGGGDALMGTDTQYF. The CDR3 nucleotides are TGTGCCATCAGTGAGTCGACGGGGCTCGGCGGGGGAGACGCGCTTATGGGCACAGATACGCAGTATTTT.

The rearrangement uses TRBV2 and TRBJ1-2; D remains unclear. Germline-derived CDR1 and CDR2 are SNHLY and FYNNEI. V was shortened by 0 bases and J by 7 bases, with 12 bases between the two germline ends. The CDR3 totals 14 residues. In DNA form, the CDR3 reads TGTGCCAGCAGTGAAGCTAAGGGCAGAAGTGGCTACACCTTC. It yields the protein CASSEAKGRSGYTF. Full variable domain (remainder filled in from reference TRBV2 and TRBJ1-2): EPEVTQTPSHQVTQMGQEVILRCVPISNHLYFYWYRQILGQKVEFLVSFYNNEISEKSEIFDDQFSVERPDGSNFTLKIRSTKLEDSAMYFCASSEAKGRSGYTFGSGTRLTVV.

The table lists this clone with a few counts. The V call is TRBV6-5, the J call TRBJ1-2, with D maybe TRBD1 (6 bases). V lost 7 bases and J 5 bases, leaving 11 bases between the germline ends. The CDR3 is 12 amino acids. From germline, CDR1 is MNHEY and CDR2 SVGAGI. CDR3 DNA sequence: TGTGCCAGCAAACAGGGCGATTATGGCTACACCTTC. Protein product: CASKQGDYGYTF.

In its sample, this clone was seen once. This chain links TRBV5-1 with TRBJ1-1, with D uncertain. In germline, CDR1 is SGHRS, CDR2 YFSETQ. This CDR3 spans 14 amino acids. Trimming shortened V by 0 bases and J by 3 bases, and 9 bases separated the two germline ends. The CDR3 nucleotides are TGCGCCAGCAGCTTGGGGATCTGGGACACTGAAGCTTTCTTT. It translates to CASSLGIWDTEAFF.

V and J are TRBV6-5 and TRBJ2-1; D is uncertain. The CDR3 runs to 13 residues. Germline-derived CDR1 and CDR2 are MNHEY and SVGAGI. V lost 5 bases to trimming and J lost 9 bases, with 14 bases between them. Here the CDR3 DNA reads TGTGCCAGCAGTCGCCAGGACGTCGGTGAGCAGTTCTTC. This gives the protein CASSRQDVGEQFF.

This chain links TRBV5-4 with TRBJ2-5, with 13 bases aligning to TRBD2. J was trimmed by 5 bases and V by 4 bases; bases with no gene match: 14. There are 18 residues in the CDR3. The germline CDR1 and CDR2 sequences are SGHNT and YYREEE (reference sequence). The CDR3 DNA follows: TGTGCCAGCAGCCCTAGGACAGGAGGACTAGCGGGAGCGGAGACCCAGTACTTC. Amino acid sequence: CASSPRTGGLAGAETQYF.

J is TRBJ2-4 and V is TRBV5-1, with 7 bases fitting TRBD2. The junction had 21 bases not matched to a gene; V was cut back by 4 bases and J by 8 bases. The CDR3 loop spans 18 amino acids. Germline assignment: CDR1 SGHRS and CDR2 YFSETQ. For the CDR3, the DNA is TGCGCCAGCAGCCGTTTACCCTCGGCGGGGGTCGGAAATGACATTCAGTACTTC. It specifies CASSRLPSAGVGNDIQYF.

V and J are TRBV27 and TRBJ1-6, with D unclear. The CDR3 has 13 amino acids. CDR1 is MNHEY, CDR2 SMNVEV, per germline (reference sequence). Trimming pared 5 bases from V and 9 bases from J, leaving 11 bases between. The CDR3 is CASSPRRASPLHF. Here the CDR3 DNA reads TGTGCCAGCAGTCCCCGACGGGCTTCACCCCTCCACTTT.

The gene calls are TRBV11-2 and TRBJ1-5; 7 positions agree with TRBD1. Germline V CDR1 and CDR2: SGHAT, FQNNGV. The CDR3 sequence is 15 residues long. The V and J ends lost 5 bases and 9 bases, in that order; junction bases with no gene match: 13. DNA for the CDR3: TGTGCCAGCAGCGCGGGACAGACCGACCCTTGGCCCCAGCATTTT. Protein: CASSAGQTDPWPQHF.

This rearrangement joins TRBV12-5 to TRBJ2-1, with TRBD2 matching over 7 bases. Germline values: CDR1 LGHNT, CDR2 FRNRAP. The CDR3 length is 15 residues. The junction had 12 bases not matched to a gene; V was cut back by 4 bases and J by 9 bases. DNA of the CDR3: TGTGCTAGTGGTTACGGGGATGGTAGCGGGCTTGAGCAGTTCTTC. Translating it yields CASGYGDGSGLEQFF.

The chain links TRBV13 to TRBJ1-4; a possible D gene is TRBD1 (5 bases). Looked up from germline, CDR1 is PRHDT and CDR2 is FYEKMQ (reference sequence). This CDR3 has 16 residues. Trimming cost V 2 bases and J 2 bases, with 12 bases left between them. The DNA for the CDR3 is TGTGCCAGCAGCTTAAGGGGCGGGGGGACTAATGAAAAACTGTTTTTT. Protein sequence: CASSLRGGGTNEKLFF.

The gene calls are TRBV9 and TRBJ2-2; D not certain. The CDR3 is 12 amino acids. The germline V gene encodes CDR1 SGDLS and CDR2 YYNGEE. The V end lost 0 bases, the J end lost 7 bases, and 4 bases lay between the germline ends. The CDR3 nucleotides read TGTGCCAGCAGCGTAGCGGGCGGGGAGCTGTTTTTT. Protein: CASSVAGGELFF.

The CDR3, as DNA: TGTGCCAGCAGTGAGGCAGGGAGAGGCTATGGCTACACCTTC. This codes for CASSEAGRGYGYTF. V gene TRBV2 combines with J gene TRBJ1-2; D is perhaps TRBD1 (5 bases). This CDR3 is 14 amino acids long. The germline V gene has CDR1 SNHLY and CDR2 FYNNEI. The V gene lost 3 bases and the J gene lost 4 bases, with 12 bases spanning the gap.

The V gene is TRBV7-9, the J gene TRBJ1-1; the D gene is possibly TRBD1 (5 bases). The CDR3 sequence is 14 residues long. The germline V and J ends were trimmed by 7 bases and 4 bases, with 16 bases remaining between them. Germline assignment: CDR1 SEHNR and CDR2 FQNEAQ (reference sequence). The CDR3 nucleotides read TGTGCCAGCAACCCTTCTGGGGCGGTCACTGAAGCTTTCTTT. It codes for CASNPSGAVTEAFF.

V usage is TRBV18 and J usage is TRBJ1-1; the D gene is possibly TRBD1 (6 bases). Per germline, CDR1 KGHSH and CDR2 LQKENI. CDR3 size: 13 residues. Trimming pared 2 bases from V and 6 bases from J, leaving 10 bases between. The CDR3 reads CASSPNRESEAFF. In DNA form, the CDR3 reads TGTGCCAGCTCACCAAACAGGGAGTCTGAAGCTTTCTTT.

The genes are TRBV10-3 and TRBJ1-1; D is possibly TRBD1 (5 bases). The germline gives CDR1 ENHRY, CDR2 SYGVKD. Trimming removed 8 bases from V and 2 bases from J, with 21 bases in between. The CDR3 runs to 16 residues. This CDR3 reads CAIQPHAGEPNTEAFF. In DNA, the CDR3 is TGTGCCATCCAACCTCACGCGGGGGAACCAAACACTGAAGCTTTCTTT.

The chain has TRBV7-2 and TRBJ2-5; D uncertain. The germline gives CDR1 SGHTA, CDR2 FQGNSA. The CDR3 runs 13 residues. Trimming took off 3 bases at V and 1 base at J, with 6 bases between the two ends. The CDR3: CASSFYSQETQYF. The CDR3 DNA reads TGTGCCAGCAGCTTCTACAGCCAAGAGACCCAGTACTTC. Full variable domain (rest looked up from reference TRBV7-2 and TRBJ2-5): GAGVSQSPSNKVTEKGKDVELRCDPISGHTALYWYRQSLGQGLEFLIYFQGNSAPDKSGLPSDRFSAERTGGSVSTLTIQRTQQEDSAVYLCASSFYSQETQYFGPGTRLLVL.

The rearrangement joins TRBV5-1 to TRBJ1-1; D uncertain. The CDR3 contains 15 residues. In germline, CDR1 is SGHRS, CDR2 YFSETQ. V lost 0 bases, J lost 1 base, and 10 bases lay in between. CDR3 residues: CASSLGTLENTEAFF. The CDR3 DNA is TGCGCCAGCAGCTTGGGCACACTCGAGAACACTGAAGCTTTCTTT.

V usage is TRBV28 and J usage is TRBJ2-1, with 7 positions matching TRBD2. The V gene end was trimmed by 4 bases and the J gene end by 0 bases; junction bases not matched to a gene: 6. The CDR3 is made up of 16 amino acids. Per the germline V gene, CDR1 is MDHEN and CDR2 is SYDVKM. CDR3 region: CASSSRLARSYNEQFF. The CDR3 coding sequence is TGTGCCAGCAGTTCTCGACTAGCCCGCTCCTACAATGAGCAGTTCTTC.

The V call is TRBV2, the J call TRBJ2-2; 9 positions match TRBD1. This CDR3 has 16 amino acids. Losses at the gene ends were 4 bases for V and 4 bases for J; bases not matched to a gene: 7. CDR1 SNHLY and CDR2 FYNNEI come from the germline V gene. The CDR3 DNA sequence: TGTGCCAGCAGTGGTACAGGGGGCGAGGGCACCGGGGAGCTGTTTTTT. Translating it yields CASSGTGGEGTGELFF.

The chain combines TRBV5-6 with TRBJ2-4; D might be TRBD1 (6 bases). The CDR3 covers 14 residues. Germline CDR1 reads SGHDT; CDR2 reads YYEEEE. Trimming stripped 2 bases from V and 6 bases from J, with 12 bases between. CDR3 protein: CASSFLQGGNIQYF. CDR3 in DNA: TGTGCCAGCAGCTTCCTACAGGGTGGAAACATTCAGTACTTC.

The chain combines TRBV28 with TRBJ2-3; D gene ambiguous. There are 12 residues in the CDR3. Trimming pared 8 bases from V and 2 bases from J, leaving 8 bases between. Germline CDR1 MDHEN, CDR2 SYDVKM. CDR3 region: CASATDTDTQYF. The CDR3 nucleotides are TGTGCCAGCGCCACAGACACAGATACGCAGTATTTT.

The rearrangement joins TRBV4-2 to TRBJ2-2; no firm D call. The length of the CDR3 is 16 residues. The V end was cut by 2 bases, the J end by 6 bases, with 16 bases between. Germline values: CDR1 LGHNA, CDR2 YNFKEQ. CDR3 in DNA: TGTGCCAGCAGCCAAAACCTAAAGTCAAGGGCCGGGGAGCTGTTTTTT. It is translated as CASSQNLKSRAGELFF.

V and J are TRBV28 and TRBJ2-1; 10 positions agree with TRBD2. The CDR3 sequence is 15 residues long. From germline, CDR1 is MDHEN and CDR2 SYDVKM. Trimming at V came to 2 bases and at J to 10 bases, leaving 8 bases not matched to a gene. CDR3 protein: CASSLGAGGPREQFF. The CDR3 DNA reads TGTGCCAGCAGTTTAGGAGCGGGAGGGCCGCGGGAGCAGTTCTTC.

This sequence joins TRBV2 and TRBJ2-1, with TRBD2 identical over 13 bases. The V and J ends lost 7 bases and 16 bases, in that order; junction bases with no gene match: 16. The CDR3 runs 15 residues. Germline values: CDR1 SNHLY, CDR2 FYNNEI. For the CDR3, the DNA is TGTGCCAGCATCAGGGCTACTAGCGGGAGGGCCCCGCACTTCTTC. This gives the protein CASIRATSGRAPHFF.

The V gene is TRBV5-4, the J gene TRBJ2-2; no reliable D call. Germline assignment: CDR1 SGHNT and CDR2 YYREEE (reference sequence). This CDR3 region has 15 residues. V was trimmed by 5 bases and J by 4 bases, leaving 15 bases between them. The DNA for the CDR3 is TGTGCCAGCAGTACAGCAAAAATGAGCACCGGGGAGCTGTTTTTT. Translated: CASSTAKMSTGELFF.

The chain links TRBV7-9 to TRBJ2-5, with 9 bases that match TRBD1. The end of the DNA aligns better with TRBJ2-7, so the J call may be wrong. CDR1 SEHNR and CDR2 FQNEAQ come from the germline V gene (reference sequence). There are 17 residues in the CDR3. The CDR3 loop is CASDFTPDRGSSYEQYF. The CDR3 region has the DNA TGTGCCAGCGACTTCACTCCCGACAGGGGGTCCTCCTACGAGCAGTACTTC.